Shown below are 27 T cell receptor beta chains from a single sample sequenced in a study of human T cells and chemical hapten exposure. One entry per CDR3 protein results from TCRdb running MiXCR on the RACE reads. Of about 190,000 distinct CDR3 sequences listed, under 25% were seen once; the top ten hold under 2.5%. Time point specified: patch test 3, about 24 weeks after DPC sensitization. Regarding treatment: therapeutic diphenylcyclopropenone sensitization with weekly scalp DPC. Source: whole blood, taken in connection with sensitization to the hapten diphenylcyclopropenone (DPC). These receptors were taken from a woman aged 40 to 50 with alopecia areata. Some clones in this sample may be carry-over from other donors' samples.

The chain uses TRBV12-3 or TRBV12-4 and TRBJ1-2; the match to TRBD1 covers 12 bases. This CDR3 has 16 residues. Losses at the gene ends were 5 bases for V and 8 bases for J; bases not matched to a gene: 12. Written as DNA, the CDR3 is TGTGCCAGCAGTGGGGCCGGGACAGGGGGCTTCGAGGGCTACACCTTC. This sequence encodes CASSGAGTGGFEGYTF.

The rearrangement joins TRBV9 to TRBJ1-2; D possibly corresponds to TRBD1 (5 bases). The CDR3 contains 14 residues. Germline-derived CDR1 and CDR2 are SGDLS and YYNGEE. The V gene lost 2 bases and the J gene lost 6 bases, with 14 bases spanning the gap. The CDR3 here is CASSVHWGEDGYTF. CDR3 in DNA: TGTGCCAGCAGCGTCCACTGGGGGGAAGATGGCTACACCTTC.

In this sample, this clonotype turned up a few times. Just one base apart from a much larger clone, this may be a read error. The chain links TRBV7-2 to TRBJ2-7; 10 bases match TRBD1. The CDR3 is 15 amino acids. Trimming removed 3 bases from V and 3 bases from J; junction bases left unmatched: 5. CDR1 is SGHTA, CDR2 FQGNSA, per germline. The CDR3 reads CASSFTGTGVYEQYF. CDR3 sequence (DNA): TGTGCCAGCAGCTTTACCGGGACAGGGGTCTACGAGCAGTACTTC. Supplemented by reference TRBV7-2 and TRBJ2-7, the full variable domain reads GAGVSQSPSNKVTEKGKDVELRCDPISGHTALYWYRQSLGQGLEFLIYFQGNSAPDKSGLPSDRFSAERTGGSVSTLTIQRTQQEDSAVYLCASSFTGTGVYEQYFGPGTRLTVT.

The rearrangement joins TRBV28 to TRBJ2-1; 8 nucleotides align to TRBD2. Germline V gene lookup returns CDR1 MDHEN and CDR2 SYDVKM. CDR3 size: 15 residues. V was pared by 7 bases and J by 0 bases, with 5 bases of the junction left unmatched. CDR3: CASNPAGASYNEQFF. The CDR3 DNA is TGTGCCAGCAATCCAGCGGGAGCCTCCTACAATGAGCAGTTCTTC.

Of note for this clonotype: The junction departs from the called germline gene at one end, perhaps through a read error. The rearrangement links TRBV27 to TRBJ1-2; D uncertain. The CDR3 extends over 14 amino acids. CDR1 is MNHEY, CDR2 SMNVEV, per germline (reference sequence). The CDR3 sequence is CASRILSGNDGYTF. CDR3 nucleotides: TGTGCCAGCAGGATTTTGTCGGGTAACGATGGCTACACCTTC.

The CDR3 here is CASSSRTSGGTSTDTQYF. The CDR3 coding sequence is TGTGCCAGCAGTTCGCGGACTAGCGGGGGGACGAGCACAGATACGCAGTATTTT. The chain recombines TRBV6-5 with TRBJ2-3; 14 nucleotides match TRBD2. The CDR3 spans 18 residues. With V trimmed by 4 bases and J by 0 bases, 6 bases remained unmatched. CDR1 MNHEY and CDR2 SVGAGI come from the germline V gene.

This clonotype was seen only a few times. The CDR3 DNA reads TGCGCCAGCAGCCCGCGAGGCCTAGGAGAATACGAGCAGTACTTC. It yields the protein CASSPRGLGEYEQYF. This sequence joins TRBV5-1 and TRBJ2-7; D ambiguous. The V and J ends lost 4 bases and 4 bases respectively, with 18 bases between them. The CDR3 runs to 15 residues. Looked up from germline, CDR1 is SGHRS and CDR2 is YFSETQ.

This clonotype was seen only a few times. V usage is TRBV10-3 and J usage is TRBJ2-1; a possible D gene is TRBD1 (5 bases). The CDR3 runs to 17 residues. CDR1 and CDR2 from the germline V gene are ENHRY and SYGVKD. The V end was cut by 2 bases, the J end by 5 bases, with 19 bases between. The CDR3 here is CAISETLQGPKNNEQFF. The CDR3 DNA reads as TGTGCCATCAGTGAGACCCTTCAGGGTCCGAAGAACAATGAGCAGTTCTTC.

This clonotype has more than one count but fewer than ten. The V and J genes are TRBV5-1 and TRBJ1-4; possible D gene TRBD1, 6 bases. The V end lost 0 bases, the J end lost 2 bases, and 11 bases lay between the germline ends. Per the germline V gene, CDR1 is SGHRS and CDR2 is YFSETQ. This CDR3 is 16 amino acids long. The CDR3 DNA is TGCGCCAGCAGCTTGGTCATGGGGGCTACTAATGAAAAACTGTTTTTT. The encoded protein is CASSLVMGATNEKLFF. The full variable domain, with the rest looked up from reference TRBV5-1 and TRBJ1-4, is KAGVTQTPRYLIKTRGQQVTLSCSPISGHRSVSWYQQTPGQGLQFLFEYFSETQRNKGNFPGRFSGRQFSNSRSEMNVSTLELGDSALYLCASSLVMGATNEKLFFGSGTQLSVL.

V is TRBV27 and J is TRBJ2-5; 8 bases align to TRBD1. Germline CDR1 and CDR2: MNHEY and SMNVEV (reference sequence). The CDR3 runs 12 residues. V gave up 5 bases and J gave up 5 bases; unmatched junction bases: 1. The CDR3 DNA sequence: TGTGCCAGCAGTACAGGGGGGGAGACCCAGTACTTC. Its protein product is CASSTGGETQYF.

This rearrangement joins TRBV6-5 to TRBJ1-6; D is possibly TRBD1 (6 bases). This CDR3 has 16 residues. Germline CDR1 is MNHEY and CDR2 is SVGAGI. With 2 bases removed from V and 8 bases from J, the gap between germline ends came to 16 bases. The CDR3 bases are TGTGCCAGCAGTTACACGTGGACGGGGGGCTATTCACCCCTCCACTTT. Translated, it gives CASSYTWTGGYSPLHF.

This clonotype was observed a handful of times. The V call is TRBV6-2 or TRBV6-3, the J call TRBJ2-5, with 8 nucleotides matching TRBD1. Germline V gene sequence: CDR1 MNHEY, CDR2 SVGEGT. The V segment lost 6 bases and the J segment 0 bases; nucleotides outside the gene matches: 12. CDR3 length equals 17 residues. The CDR3 sequence is CASSRRRTGRYQETQYF. In DNA form, the CDR3 reads TGTGCCAGCAGCCGCCGCCGGACAGGGAGGTACCAAGAGACCCAGTACTTC.

This clonotype has only a few counts. The V gene is TRBV5-1, the J gene TRBJ1-4; D remains ambiguous. CDR1 is SGHRS, CDR2 YFSETQ, per germline. The CDR3 spans 15 residues. V was clipped by 4 bases and J by 0 bases, with 10 bases between them. The CDR3: CASSVDEATNEKLFF. DNA for the CDR3: TGCGCCAGCAGCGTGGACGAAGCAACTAATGAAAAACTGTTTTTT.

This clonotype has at least ten counts. The chain joins TRBV24-1 to TRBJ2-3; perhaps TRBD2 as D (6 bases). This CDR3 has 13 residues. Trimming removed 9 bases at V and 1 base at J, with 10 bases between. In germline, CDR1 is KGHDR, CDR2 SFDVKD. CDR3 DNA sequence: TGTGCCACCCGGGACTCCGGCACAGATACGCAGTATTTT. Protein product: CATRDSGTDTQYF.

Ten or more counts support this clonotype. The chain has TRBV29-1 and TRBJ2-3, with 7 bases that match TRBD2. Unmatched junction bases numbered 9, after V lost 4 bases and J lost 2 bases. The CDR3 spans 15 residues. Germline assignment: CDR1 SQVTM and CDR2 ANQGSEA. The CDR3 DNA is TGCAGCGTTGCTGGGGGGGGACTGTTCACAGATACGCAGTATTTT. This codes for CSVAGGGLFTDTQYF.

This clonotype was detected many times. For the CDR3, the DNA is TGTGCCAGCAGCTTAGCATGGCACAATGAGCAGTTCTTC. The encoded protein is CASSLAWHNEQFF. The V gene is TRBV7-2, the J gene TRBJ2-1; D gene unclear. There are 13 residues in the CDR3. V shed 0 bases and J shed 5 bases, with 5 bases lying between them. Germline V gives CDR1 SGHTA, CDR2 FQGNSA.

The chain carries TRBV2 and TRBJ2-5, with D maybe TRBD1 (7 bases). This CDR3 is 18 amino acids long. The V and J ends lost 6 bases and 0 bases respectively, with 23 bases between them. CDR1 and CDR2 (germline): SNHLY, FYNNEI. The CDR3 nucleotides read TGTGCCAGCAGCCTAACCCCGGAGGGGGCGACGTACCAAGAGACCCAGTACTTC. The encoded protein is CASSLTPEGATYQETQYF.

This clonotype was seen at least ten times. This chain joins TRBV7-2 and TRBJ2-1; D unresolved. CDR1 and CDR2 from the germline V gene are SGHTA and FQGNSA. This CDR3 has 13 residues. The V and J ends lost 2 bases and 0 bases respectively, with 2 bases between them. CDR3 bases: TGTGCCAGCAGCTTAAACTCCTACAATGAGCAGTTCTTC. This translates into CASSLNSYNEQFF.

This clonotype showed up just a few times. The chain joins TRBV28 to TRBJ2-7, with D unclear. CDR3 length: 13 amino acids. V lost 5 bases to trimming and J lost 2 bases, with 10 bases between them. CDR1 MDHEN and CDR2 SYDVKM come from the germline V gene. The CDR3 loop is CASSPLGPYEQYF. The CDR3 DNA sequence: TGTGCCAGCAGTCCGCTGGGCCCCTACGAGCAGTACTTC.

This clonotype has just a few counts. This chain joins TRBV7-9 and TRBJ2-3, with 7 bases matching TRBD1. CDR3 length: 13 residues. CDR1 is SEHNR, CDR2 FQNEAQ, per germline (reference sequence). After removal of 5 bases from V and 6 bases from J, the junction contained 5 bases not matched to a gene. For the CDR3, the DNA is TGTGCCAGCAGCCAGGGACAGCCGGATACGCAGTATTTT. Amino acid sequence: CASSQGQPDTQYF.

The chain uses TRBV29-1 and TRBJ2-7, with a possible D match to TRBD2 (7 bases). The CDR3 consists of 13 residues. V lost 5 bases and J 4 bases, leaving 15 bases between the germline ends. Germline V gene data show CDR1 as SQVTM and CDR2 as ANQGSEA. The CDR3 region has the DNA TGCAGCGTTAGCGGGACAAATCCTTACGAGCAGTACTTC. It translates to CSVSGTNPYEQYF.

The J gene is TRBJ2-2, the V gene TRBV5-1; TRBD2 matches 10 bases. Per germline, CDR1 SGHRS and CDR2 YFSETQ. The CDR3 consists of 15 residues. With V trimmed by 0 bases and J by 9 bases, 5 bases remained unmatched. CDR3 DNA: TGCGCCAGCAGCTTGGTTCTAGCGGGAGCGCGGGAGCTGTTTTTT. Translating it yields CASSLVLAGARELFF. Variable domain in full (rest from reference TRBV5-1 and TRBJ2-2): KAGVTQTPRYLIKTRGQQVTLSCSPISGHRSVSWYQQTPGQGLQFLFEYFSETQRNKGNFPGRFSGRQFSNSRSEMNVSTLELGDSALYLCASSLVLAGARELFFGEGSRLTVL.

V usage is TRBV6-5 and J usage is TRBJ2-1, with 7 bases aligning to TRBD1. From germline, CDR1 is MNHEY and CDR2 SVGAGI. The V gene end was trimmed by 5 bases and the J gene end by 3 bases; junction bases not matched to a gene: 4. This CDR3 region has 14 residues. The CDR3 region has the DNA TGTGCCAGCAGTACAGGGGCTAGCTACAATGAGCAGTTCTTC. It translates to CASSTGASYNEQFF.

This chain links TRBV7-2 with TRBJ2-1; no clear D gene. CDR1 is SGHTA and CDR2 is FQGNSA in the germline V gene. Deletions cut 0 bases from V and 3 bases from J, with 9 bases between. The CDR3 runs 15 residues. CDR3 protein: CASSLAGPSYNEQFF. DNA for the CDR3: TGTGCCAGCAGCTTAGCAGGGCCTAGCTACAATGAGCAGTTCTTC.

In its sample, this clonotype was seen many times. CDR3: CAWSRRTGSVAQYF. The CDR3 DNA is TGTGCCTGGAGTCGACGAACAGGGTCAGTGGCCCAGTACTTC. The genes are TRBV30 and TRBJ2-5, with D perhaps matching TRBD1 (6 bases). The CDR3 runs to 14 residues. Trimming cost V 2 bases and J 9 bases, with 19 bases left between them. CDR1 is GTSNPN and CDR2 is SVGIG in the germline V gene (reference sequence).

The chain combines TRBV6-5 with TRBJ2-5; 12 bases agree with TRBD2. CDR3 length: 15 amino acids. V gave up 6 bases and J gave up 4 bases; unmatched junction bases: 6. Germline V gene data show CDR1 as MNHEY and CDR2 as SVGAGI. The CDR3 region has the DNA TGTGCCAGCAGATTCACTAGCGGGAGGTTAGAGACCCAGTACTTC. Encoded protein: CASRFTSGRLETQYF.

This sequence joins TRBV7-2 and TRBJ2-1, with TRBD2 matching 13 bases. The V segment lost 5 bases and the J segment 6 bases; nucleotides outside the gene matches: 4. Per germline, CDR1 SGHTA and CDR2 FQGNSA. The CDR3 totals 15 residues. CDR3 loop: CASSRRLAGGNEQFF. The CDR3 bases are TGTGCCAGCAGCCGACGACTAGCGGGAGGCAATGAGCAGTTCTTC.